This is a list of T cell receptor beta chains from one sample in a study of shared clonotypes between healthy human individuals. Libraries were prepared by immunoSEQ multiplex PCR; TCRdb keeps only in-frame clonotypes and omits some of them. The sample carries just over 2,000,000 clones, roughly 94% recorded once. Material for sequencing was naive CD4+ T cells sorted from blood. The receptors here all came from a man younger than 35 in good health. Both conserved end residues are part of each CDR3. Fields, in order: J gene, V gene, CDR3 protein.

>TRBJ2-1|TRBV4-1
CASSQVGQPYNEQFF
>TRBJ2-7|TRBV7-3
CASSPGTAPYEQYF
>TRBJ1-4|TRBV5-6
CASSLGIQEKLFF
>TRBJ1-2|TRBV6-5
CASSPDPGGYGYTF
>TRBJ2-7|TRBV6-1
CASSESHPYF
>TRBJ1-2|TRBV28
CASRAGSTYGYTF
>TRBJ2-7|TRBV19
CASSIGQTPYEQYF
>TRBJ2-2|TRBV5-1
CASSPPDGSLTGELFF
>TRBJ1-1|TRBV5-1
CASSLEGDRDTEAFF
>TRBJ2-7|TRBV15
CATSREGPVASLQYF
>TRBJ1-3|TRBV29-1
CSVARDSGNTIYF
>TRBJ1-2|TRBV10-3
CATKGPGDGYTF
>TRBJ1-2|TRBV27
CASRKPGGSYGYTF
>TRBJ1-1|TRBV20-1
CRLRGREAFF
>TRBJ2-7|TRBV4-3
CASSHLTSGRIYEQYF
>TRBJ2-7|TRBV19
CASSIRRRTGGDEQYF
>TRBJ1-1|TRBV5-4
CASSTDRGPEAFF
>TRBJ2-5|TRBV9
CASSADPLVPETQYF
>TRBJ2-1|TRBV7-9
CASSPSLRASGDNEQFF
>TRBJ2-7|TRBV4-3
CASSRTQVAEAYEQYF
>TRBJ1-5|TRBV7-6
CASSLAFGNQPQHF
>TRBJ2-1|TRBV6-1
CASSGGQGDGNEQFF
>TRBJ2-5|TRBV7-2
CASSFRRGRETQYF
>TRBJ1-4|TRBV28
CASGSGEKLFF
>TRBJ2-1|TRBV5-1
CASSLAHPGSYNEQFF
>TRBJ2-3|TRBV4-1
CASSQEGAGGSTDTQYF
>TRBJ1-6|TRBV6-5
CASSLSILSPLHF
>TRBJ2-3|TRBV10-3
CAISQGQTDTQYF
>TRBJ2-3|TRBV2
CASRPRDGNTDTQYF
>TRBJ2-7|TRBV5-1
CASSLGRLAESYEQYF
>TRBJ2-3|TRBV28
CASSAPGGYTDTQYF
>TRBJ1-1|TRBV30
CAWSVRGDTEAFF
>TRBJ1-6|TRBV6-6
CASSTASYNSPLHF
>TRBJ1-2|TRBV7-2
CASSFGGALDYGYTF
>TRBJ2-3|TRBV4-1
CASSPFRDSATDTQYF
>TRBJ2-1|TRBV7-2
CASSAFRVSEQFF
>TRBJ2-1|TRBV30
CAWSGTSGGYNEQFF
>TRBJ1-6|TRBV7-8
CASSLGRAPDSPLHF